This TCR beta chain was identified in a study of CD4 T cells in relation to SARS-CoV-2 and coronaviruses. Note on this clone: Its cognate antigen is unknown.

Findings of the study overall: Roughly 65% of donors had memory CD4+ clonotypes crossrecognizing SARS-CoV-2 and common cold coronavirus spike.

Repertoires were generated with immunoSEQ multiplex PCR, while TCRdb's copy carries only in-frame clones and drops some. The sample has 20,000 to 25,000 clones; around four fifths are singletons. CD4+ T cells from unexposed donors were obtained before the COVID-19 pandemic (2011-2018). The cells were cultured for around ten days before CD4+ T cells were isolated. The germline V gene encodes CDR1 SGHAT and CDR2 FQDESV (reference sequence). This CDR3 has 14 amino acids. Trimming pared 5 bases from V and 4 bases from J, leaving 12 bases between. This receptor was taken from a human donor in good health. The chain links TRBV11-1 to TRBJ2-1; a possible D gene is TRBD1 (6 bases). The sample comprised CD4+ T cells from PBMCs, cultured in vitro. CDR3: CASSPQGHYNEQFF. The CDR3 DNA follows: TGTGCCAGCAGCCCCCAGGGGCATTACAATGAGCAGTTCTTC.